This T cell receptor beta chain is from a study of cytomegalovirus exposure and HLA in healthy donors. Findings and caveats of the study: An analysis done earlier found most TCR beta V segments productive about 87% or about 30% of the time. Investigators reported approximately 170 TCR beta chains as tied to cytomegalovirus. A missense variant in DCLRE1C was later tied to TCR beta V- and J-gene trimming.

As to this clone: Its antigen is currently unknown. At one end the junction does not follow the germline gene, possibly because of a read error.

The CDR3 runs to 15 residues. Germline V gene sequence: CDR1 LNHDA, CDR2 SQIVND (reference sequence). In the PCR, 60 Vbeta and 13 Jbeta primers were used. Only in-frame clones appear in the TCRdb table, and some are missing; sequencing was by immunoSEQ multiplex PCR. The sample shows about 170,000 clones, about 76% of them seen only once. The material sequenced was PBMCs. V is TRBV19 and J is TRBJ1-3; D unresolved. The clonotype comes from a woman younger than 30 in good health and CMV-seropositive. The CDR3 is CAGSVTAVSGNTIYF. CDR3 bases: TGTGCCGGTAGTGTGACTGCCGTCTCTGGAAACACCATATATTTT.